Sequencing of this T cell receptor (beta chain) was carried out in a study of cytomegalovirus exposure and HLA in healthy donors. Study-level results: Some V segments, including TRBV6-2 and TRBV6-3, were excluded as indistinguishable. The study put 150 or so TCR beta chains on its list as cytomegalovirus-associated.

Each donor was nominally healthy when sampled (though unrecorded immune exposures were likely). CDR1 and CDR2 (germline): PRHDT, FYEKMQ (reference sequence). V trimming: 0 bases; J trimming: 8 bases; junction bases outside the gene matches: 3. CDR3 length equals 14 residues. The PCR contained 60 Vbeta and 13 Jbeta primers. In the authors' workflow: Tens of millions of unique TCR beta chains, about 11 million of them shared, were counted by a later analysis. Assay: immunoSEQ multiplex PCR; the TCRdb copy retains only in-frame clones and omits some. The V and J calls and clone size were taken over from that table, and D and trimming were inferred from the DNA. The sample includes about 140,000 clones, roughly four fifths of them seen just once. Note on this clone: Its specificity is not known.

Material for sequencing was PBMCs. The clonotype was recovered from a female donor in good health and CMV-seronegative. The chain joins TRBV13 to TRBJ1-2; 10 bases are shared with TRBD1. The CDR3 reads CASSLGDRGGGYTF. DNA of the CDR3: TGTGCCAGCAGCTTAGGGGACAGGGGGGGCGGCTACACCTTC.